Reported below is one T cell receptor (beta chain). Its antigen is unidentified. A 6-nucleotide sample barcode was carried by the UMIs, which template switching added. One entry per CDR3 protein, without DNA, is what TCRdb gives after re-calling the 5' RACE reads. The clone table shows around 410,000 distinct CDR3 sequences, with the ten largest holding approximately 2.3%. Whole blood served as the source of total RNA, and no T cell sorting took place. The CDR3 runs 14 residues. CDR1 and CDR2 from the germline V gene are SGHNT and YYREEE (reference sequence). The entry originates in a study of monozygotic twins with inflammatory bowel disease. Regarding the study as a whole: Twin pairs that were concordant did not differ from discordant pairs in repertoire similarity, possibly from limited power.

This TCR was sampled from a human donor with ulcerative colitis or Crohn's disease, or a healthy co-twin of an affected twin (not recorded which). The chain employs TRBV5-4 and TRBJ2-7; TCRdb's D gene call, TRBD1, goes unchecked for lack of DNA. The sample taken for sequencing was blood. CDR3 loop: CASSWGLFGGEQYF.